Each of the 22 T cell receptor beta chains below was sequenced from the same sample in a study of Graves' ophthalmopathy and Graves' hyperthyroidism. The study amplified TCR beta CDR3 regions using RNA transcripts. RT-PCR with HTBI primers came first, then second-round multiplex PCR. MiXCR, run by TCRdb on the multiplex PCR reads, gives a single entry per CDR3 protein. The sample has 900,000 to 1,200,000 distinct CDR3 sequences; about 36% are singletons. Sequencing used peripheral blood or thyroid tissue (not recorded which). The receptors were sampled from an adult man with Graves' hyperthyroidism.

A few counts support this clonotype. The DNA of the CDR3 is TGTGCCAGCAGCCCGACAGGTAACAACACTGAAGCTTTCTTT. Its translation: CASSPTGNNTEAFF. This chain links TRBV5-4 with TRBJ1-1; a weak D match, TRBD1 (6 bases). Germline-derived CDR1 and CDR2 are SGHNT and YYREEE (reference sequence). The CDR3 runs to 14 residues. The V and J ends lost 4 bases and 2 bases respectively, with 12 bases between them.

V and J are TRBV7-9 and TRBJ2-5; D is possibly TRBD1 (6 bases). Looked up from germline, CDR1 is SEHNR and CDR2 is FQNEAQ (reference sequence). V was cut by 6 bases and J by 4 bases, with 15 bases left in between. CDR3 length: 14 amino acids. In DNA, the CDR3 is TGTGCCAGCAGTCAGGGGAGACCCGTAGAGACCCAGTACTTC. It translates to CASSQGRPVETQYF.

In its sample, this clonotype was seen many times. The chain uses TRBV10-3 and TRBJ2-7, with 8 nucleotides matching TRBD2. The CDR3 sequence is 15 residues long. Germline CDR1 and CDR2: ENHRY and SYGVKD. The V gene end was trimmed by 10 bases and the J gene end by 3 bases; junction bases not matched to a gene: 14. The CDR3 loop reads CATHPGGAHVYEQYF. The CDR3 region has the DNA TGTGCCACGCACCCCGGGGGGGCGCATGTCTACGAGCAGTACTTC.

This chain joins TRBV27 and TRBJ1-5; 7 bases fit TRBD1. There are 17 residues in the CDR3. V dropped 3 bases and J dropped 1; count of bases not matched to a gene: 9. The germline gives CDR1 MNHEY, CDR2 SMNVEV (reference sequence). The CDR3 loop is CASSLGRGRVSNQPQHF. CDR3 nucleotides: TGTGCCAGCAGTTTGGGTAGGGGGCGGGTCAGCAATCAGCCCCAGCATTTT.

This clonotype has at least ten counts. V usage is TRBV7-2 and J usage is TRBJ2-2; D unclear. The CDR3 runs to 14 residues. Germline CDR1 reads SGHTA; CDR2 reads FQGNSA. The V gene lost 7 bases and the J gene lost 0 bases, with 9 bases spanning the gap. CDR3: CASNPTANTGELFF. CDR3 in DNA: TGTGCCAGCAATCCTACAGCGAACACCGGGGAGCTGTTTTTT. Drawing the rest from reference TRBV7-2 and TRBJ2-2, the complete variable domain is GAGVSQSPSNKVTEKGKDVELRCDPISGHTALYWYRQSLGQGLEFLIYFQGNSAPDKSGLPSDRFSAERTGGSVSTLTIQRTQQEDSAVYLCASNPTANTGELFFGEGSRLTVL.

This clonotype has just a few counts. This chain joins TRBV7-9 and TRBJ1-6, with 8 bases that match TRBD1. V gave up 5 bases and J gave up 10 bases; unmatched junction bases: 7. Germline-derived CDR1 and CDR2 are SEHNR and FQNEAQ (reference sequence). The CDR3 runs 14 residues. In DNA form, the CDR3 reads TGTGCCAGCAGCGCGACAGGGGAGAAATCACCCCTCCACTTT. Amino acids: CASSATGEKSPLHF.

The chain joins TRBV29-1 to TRBJ2-5, with D tentatively TRBD1 (6 bases). In germline, CDR1 is SQVTM, CDR2 ANQGSEA. This CDR3 is 13 amino acids long. Deletions cut 6 bases from V and 5 bases from J, with 16 bases between. In DNA form, the CDR3 reads TGCAGCGTGACAGGATTGACGTCGGAGACCCAGTACTTC. This translates into CSVTGLTSETQYF.

This clonotype was recorded at least ten times. The genes are TRBV10-2 and TRBJ2-7; 7 bases agree with TRBD1. The V gene end was trimmed by 6 bases and the J gene end by 4 bases; junction bases not matched to a gene: 3. Germline V gene sequence: CDR1 WSHSY, CDR2 SAAADI. CDR3 size: 12 residues. As DNA, the CDR3 is TGCGCCAGCAGGATGGGACAGTACGAGCAGTACTTC. Its translation: CASRMGQYEQYF.

The chain is built from TRBV7-9 and TRBJ1-5; D unclear. This CDR3 has 15 residues. V was clipped by 3 bases and J by 0 bases, with 9 bases between them. Germline V gives CDR1 SEHNR, CDR2 FQNEAQ (reference sequence). CDR3 region: CASSFRSNSNQPQHF. CDR3 DNA sequence: TGTGCCAGCAGCTTTAGGTCCAATAGCAATCAGCCCCAGCATTTT.

The chain employs TRBV12-3 or TRBV12-4 and TRBJ1-5; weak D call: TRBD1 (5 bases). V gave up 7 bases and J gave up 4 bases, with 17 bases separating them. CDR3 length: 15 amino acids. The CDR3 coding sequence is TGTGCCAGCACCAACCTTCGGGACGGAAATCAGCCCCAGCATTTT. It encodes CASTNLRDGNQPQHF.

This clonotype was observed a handful of times. The CDR3 DNA is TGTGCCAGCTCACCGGGCAGGGTCGGTAACTATGGCTACACCTTC. This encodes CASSPGRVGNYGYTF. The V gene is TRBV18, the J gene TRBJ1-2; weak D call: TRBD1 (5 bases). Trimming took 3 bases from V and 1 from J, leaving 12 bases between them. CDR1 is KGHSH, CDR2 LQKENI, per germline. There are 15 residues in the CDR3.

A few counts support this clonotype. The V gene is TRBV11-3, the J gene TRBJ1-1; 8 nucleotides match TRBD1. Trimming removed 1 base from V and 2 bases from J; junction bases left unmatched: 6. The CDR3 consists of 16 residues. Germline values: CDR1 SGHNT, CDR2 YENEEA. Written as DNA, the CDR3 is TGTGCCAGCAGCTTAGGACAGGGGAGGGGAAACACTGAAGCTTTCTTT. Translating gives CASSLGQGRGNTEAFF. The variable domain in full, with the rest retrieved from reference TRBV11-3 and TRBJ1-1, is EAGVVQSPRYKIIEKKQPVAFWCNPISGHNTLYWYLQNLGQGPELLIRYENEEAVDDSQLPKDRFSAERLKGVDSTLKIQPAELGDSAVYLCASSLGQGRGNTEAFFGQGTRLTVV.

The rearrangement links TRBV7-9 to TRBJ2-5, with 9 bases identical to TRBD1. With V trimmed by 7 bases and J by 5 bases, 8 bases remained unmatched. Germline-derived CDR1 and CDR2 are SEHNR and FQNEAQ (reference sequence). This CDR3 is 14 amino acids long. The chain's CDR3 is CASTQTGTGETQYF. CDR3 DNA sequence: TGTGCCAGCACTCAAACCGGGACAGGGGAGACCCAGTACTTC.

The V gene is TRBV18, the J gene TRBJ1-3; D unclear. The CDR3 covers 15 residues. Per germline, CDR1 KGHSH and CDR2 LQKENI. Trimming pared 3 bases from V and 0 bases from J, leaving 9 bases between. CDR3 DNA sequence: TGTGCCAGCTCACCTGCTGTGCACTCTGGAAACACCATATATTTT. Amino acid sequence: CASSPAVHSGNTIYF.

There are many counts of this clonotype. The chain has TRBV7-7 and TRBJ2-7; D is perhaps TRBD1 (6 bases). With 4 bases removed from V and 4 bases from J, the gap between germline ends came to 11 bases. In germline, CDR1 is SSHAT, CDR2 FNYEAQ (reference sequence). The CDR3 spans 13 residues. CDR3 residues: CASSSGVVYEQYF. The DNA for the CDR3 is TGTGCCAGCAGCTCAGGGGTGGTTTACGAGCAGTACTTC. Drawing the rest from reference TRBV7-7 and TRBJ2-7, the complete variable domain is GAGVSQSPRYKVTKRGQDVTLRCDPISSHATLYWYQQALGQGPEFLTYFNYEAQPDKSGLPSDRFSAERPEGSISTLTIQRTEQRDSAMYRCASSSGVVYEQYFGPGTRLTVT.

The table lists this clonotype with a few counts. J is TRBJ1-3 and V is TRBV6-5; D not certain. CDR3 length equals 15 residues. V lost 2 bases, J lost 1 base, and 9 bases lay in between. The germline V gene encodes CDR1 MNHEY and CDR2 SVGAGI. This chain's CDR3 is CASSYDGGSGNTIYF. The CDR3 DNA reads TGTGCCAGCAGTTACGACGGAGGTTCTGGAAACACCATATATTTT.

This clonotype was counted a few times. The CDR3 DNA follows: TGTGCCAGCAGTGTCCTGGGACAGGGTGTGCGGACTGAAGCTTTCTTT. Its protein is CASSVLGQGVRTEAFF. This rearrangement joins TRBV6-5 to TRBJ1-1, with TRBD1 matching over 9 bases. The CDR3 length is 16 residues. CDR1 is MNHEY and CDR2 is SVGAGI in the germline V gene. V lost 5 bases, J lost 5 bases, and 12 bases stayed unmatched.

This clonotype has at least ten counts. The rearrangement uses TRBV5-6 and TRBJ1-1; D not resolved. Trimming shortened V by 1 base and J by 3 bases, and 4 bases separated the two germline ends. Germline CDR1 is SGHDT and CDR2 is YYEEEE. The CDR3 runs 12 residues. As DNA, the CDR3 is TGTGCCAGCAGCTTGCGTCACACTGAAGCTTTCTTT. It yields the protein CASSLRHTEAFF.

The chain recombines TRBV24-1 with TRBJ2-3, with D possibly TRBD1 on 6 matching bases. Germline values: CDR1 KGHDR, CDR2 SFDVKD. With 5 bases removed from V and 0 bases from J, the gap between germline ends came to 11 bases. The CDR3 sequence is 15 residues long. The CDR3 nucleotides are TGTGCCACCAGTGGTGGGGGCCCTAGCACAGATACGCAGTATTTT. It specifies CATSGGGPSTDTQYF.

This clonotype was seen a single time. The chain combines TRBV6-2 or TRBV6-3 with TRBJ2-7; D remains ambiguous. The length of the CDR3 is 14 residues. Germline values: CDR1 MNHEY, CDR2 SVGEGT. The V gene lost 0 bases and the J gene lost 2 bases, with 8 bases spanning the gap. CDR3: CASSYSWGTYEQYF. The CDR3 bases are TGTGCCAGCAGTTACTCTTGGGGTACCTACGAGCAGTACTTC.

This clonotype was found many times. CDR3 DNA: TGCGCCACCTACGAAGAGAGGGGGGTCAACTATGGCTACACCTTC. Protein: CATYEERGVNYGYTF. The gene calls are TRBV10-2 and TRBJ1-2; tentatively, D is TRBD1 (6 bases). The V end lost 10 bases, the J end lost 2 bases, and 20 bases lay between the germline ends. Germline V gene lookup returns CDR1 WSHSY and CDR2 SAAADI. The CDR3 covers 15 residues.

This chain connects TRBV27 to TRBJ2-5, with D uncertain. The CDR3 loop spans 12 amino acids. The V end was cut by 8 bases, the J end by 5 bases, with 12 bases between. Germline CDR1 MNHEY, CDR2 SMNVEV (reference sequence). DNA of the CDR3: TGTGCCAGCGGCCTCTGGTTGGAGACCCAGTACTTC. Protein sequence: CASGLWLETQYF.